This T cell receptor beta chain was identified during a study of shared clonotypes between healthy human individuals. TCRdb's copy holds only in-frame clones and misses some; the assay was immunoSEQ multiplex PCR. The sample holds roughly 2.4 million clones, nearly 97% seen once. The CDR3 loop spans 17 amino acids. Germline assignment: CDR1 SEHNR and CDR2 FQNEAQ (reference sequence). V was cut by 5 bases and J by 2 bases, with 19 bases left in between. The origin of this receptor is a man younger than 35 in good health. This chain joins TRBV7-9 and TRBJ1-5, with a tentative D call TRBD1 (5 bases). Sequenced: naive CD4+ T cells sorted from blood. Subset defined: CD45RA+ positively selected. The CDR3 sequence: CASSVLRGSLGNQPQHF. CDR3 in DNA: TGTGCCAGCAGCGTATTACGGGGGTCTTTGGGCAATCAGCCCCAGCATTTT.